The rows below give T cell receptor beta chains drawn from one sample of a study of T cells in Graves' hyperthyroidism and ophthalmopathy. TCRdb re-called the multiplex PCR reads with MiXCR, one entry per CDR3 protein. The repertoire holds more than 550,000 distinct CDR3 sequences, with 15% to 20% as singletons. Sequenced: blood. These receptors were collected from a woman aged 50 to 60 with Graves' hyperthyroidism that later progressed to Graves' ophthalmopathy. Each CDR3 is given with its conserved first and last residue.

v_gene,j_gene,CDR3aa
TRBV12-3/TRBV12-4,TRBJ1-4,CASTLGRNLEKLFF
TRBV12-3/TRBV12-4,TRBJ1-5,CASSLRSQPSNQPQHF
TRBV2,TRBJ1-1,CASRGQLNTEAFF
TRBV6-1,TRBJ2-5,CASLTGGPRGTHYF
TRBV5-1,TRBJ2-1,CASSSGTPSYNEQFF
TRBV6-1,TRBJ1-3,CASSSPVVGNTIYF
TRBV4-1,TRBJ1-2,CASSQDNGYTF
TRBV12-3/TRBV12-4,TRBJ2-6,CASSAGWVNVLTF
TRBV4-1,TRBJ1-2,CASSQPGQGVNGYTF
TRBV6-1,TRBJ2-5,CASSPPGQGANPYQETQYF
TRBV20-1,TRBJ2-3,CSADPPGGDFGTQYF
TRBV19,TRBJ1-6,CASNGLSDSPLHF
TRBV11-3,TRBJ2-1,CASSLRGRGNEQFF
TRBV30,TRBJ1-2,CAWSWGRGLGYGYTF
TRBV4-1,TRBJ2-3,CASSQERGAPSTDTQYF
TRBV6-1,TRBJ1-1,CAGREQGTNTEAFF
TRBV18,TRBJ1-2,CASSPTGATHGGYTF
TRBV27,TRBJ2-5,CASSPSLTGWGETQYF
TRBV6-2/TRBV6-3,TRBJ2-4,CASSNLGTGKGIQYF
TRBV7-8,TRBJ1-2,CASSLVDDTYGYTF
TRBV5-1,TRBJ2-2,CASSFVESGELFF
TRBV20-1,TRBJ2-1,CSANLVVAGGLLFNEQFF